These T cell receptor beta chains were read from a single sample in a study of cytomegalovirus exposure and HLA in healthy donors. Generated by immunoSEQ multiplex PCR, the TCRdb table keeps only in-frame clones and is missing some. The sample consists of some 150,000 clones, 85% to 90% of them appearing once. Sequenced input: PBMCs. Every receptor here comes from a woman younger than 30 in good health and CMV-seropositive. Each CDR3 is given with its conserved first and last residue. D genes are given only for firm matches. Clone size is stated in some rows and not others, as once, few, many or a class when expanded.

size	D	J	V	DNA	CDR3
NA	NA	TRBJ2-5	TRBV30	TGTGCCTGGAGTGTACAGGCAGGCCAAGAGACCCAGTACTTC	CAWSVQAGQETQYF
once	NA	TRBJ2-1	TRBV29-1	TGCAGCGTTGGGAGAGGAGGCGCATGGGGTGAGCAGTTCTTC	CSVGRGGAWGEQFF
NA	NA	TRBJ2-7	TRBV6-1	TGTGTCAGCTCTCGAGACACCAGCTACGAGCAGTACTTC	CVSSRDTSYEQYF
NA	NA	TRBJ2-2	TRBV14	TGTGCCAGCAGCCAAGAAAGGGGCACCGGGGAGCTGTTTTTT	CASSQERGTGELFF
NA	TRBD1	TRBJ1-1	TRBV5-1	TGCGCCAGCAGCTCCGACAGGGGCAACACTGAAGCTTTCTTT	CASSSDRGNTEAFF
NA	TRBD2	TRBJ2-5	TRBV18	TGTGCCAGCTCACCGGGACTAGCGGTACAAGAGACCCAGTACTTC	CASSPGLAVQETQYF
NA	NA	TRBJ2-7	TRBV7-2	TGTGCCAGCAGCCTATCCCAGGGTGCCAGCTCCTACGAGCAGTACTTC	CASSLSQGASSYEQYF
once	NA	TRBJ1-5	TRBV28	TGTGCCAGCAGTTTGCGGGGCCCTGGCAATCAGCCCCAGCATTTT	CASSLRGPGNQPQHF
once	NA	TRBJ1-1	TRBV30	TGTGCCTGGAGTTCAGGGAGGACTGAAGCTTTCTTT	CAWSSGRTEAFF
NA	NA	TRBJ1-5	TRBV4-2	TGTGCCAGCAGCCAAGCGAGAATTCGTCAGCCCCAGCATTTT	CASSQARIRQPQHF
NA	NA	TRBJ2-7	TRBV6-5	TGTGCCAGCAGTTACTCGGGCCACGAGCAGTACTTC	CASSYSGHEQYF